These T cell receptor beta chains were read from a single sample in a study of T cell responses to AZD1222 COVID-19 vaccine. Some clones are missing from TCRdb's copy, which holds only in-frame ones; the method was immunoSEQ multiplex PCR. The sample consists of tens of thousands of clones, approximately 88% of them appearing once. This sample comprised peripheral blood, obtained 28 days after the second AZD1222 dose. Every receptor here comes from an adult who received the AZD1222 COVID-19 vaccine. Each CDR3 is given with its conserved first and last residue. The D gene is left open where the match is weak. Size values are once, few and many counts, or a class for expanded clones, and some rows have none.

clone_size: NA
j_call: TRBJ1-4
d_call: NA
v_call: TRBV5-1
cdr3_aa: CASSLQGQNNEKLFF
cdr3_nt: TGCGCCAGCAGCTTGCAGGGACAAAATAATGAAAAACTGTTTTTT

clone_size: once
j_call: TRBJ2-5
d_call: NA
v_call: TRBV12-3/TRBV12-4
cdr3_aa: CASRTAGQETQYF
cdr3_nt: TGTGCCAGCAGAACCGCGGGGCAGGAGACCCAGTACTTC

clone_size: NA
j_call: TRBJ2-3
d_call: NA
v_call: TRBV27
cdr3_aa: CASSYRVLGTDTQYF
cdr3_nt: TGTGCCAGCAGCTACAGGGTATTGGGCACAGATACGCAGTATTTT

clone_size: once
j_call: TRBJ1-1
d_call: NA
v_call: TRBV5-1
cdr3_aa: CASSLLQNTEAFF
cdr3_nt: TGCGCCAGCAGCTTGTTACAGAACACTGAAGCTTTCTTT

clone_size: NA
j_call: TRBJ2-2
d_call: NA
v_call: TRBV9
cdr3_aa: CASSAGLNTGELFF
cdr3_nt: TGTGCCAGCAGCGCGGGCCTGAACACCGGGGAGCTGTTTTTT

clone_size: NA
j_call: TRBJ2-2
d_call: NA
v_call: TRBV9
cdr3_aa: CASSVGVVGELFF
cdr3_nt: TGTGCCAGCAGCGTAGGTGTGGTCGGGGAGCTGTTTTTT

clone_size: NA
j_call: TRBJ2-7
d_call: NA
v_call: TRBV6-6
cdr3_aa: CASSPVVAYEQYF
cdr3_nt: TGTGCCAGCAGTCCCGTCGTAGCCTACGAGCAGTACTTC

clone_size: NA
j_call: TRBJ2-5
d_call: TRBD2
v_call: TRBV11-2
cdr3_aa: CASSFLTSGGQETQYF
cdr3_nt: TGTGCCAGCAGCTTTTTGACTAGCGGGGGTCAAGAGACCCAGTACTTC

clone_size: NA
j_call: TRBJ2-7
d_call: NA
v_call: TRBV5-1
cdr3_aa: CASSTRGIPPYEQYF
cdr3_nt: TGCGCCAGCAGCACCCGGGGGATACCTCCCTACGAGCAGTACTTC

clone_size: NA
j_call: TRBJ1-6
d_call: TRBD1
v_call: TRBV7-2
cdr3_aa: CASSLAPADRGSPLHF
cdr3_nt: TGTGCCAGCAGCTTAGCCCCCGCAGACAGGGGGTCACCCCTCCACTTT

clone_size: NA
j_call: TRBJ1-1
d_call: NA
v_call: TRBV7-6
cdr3_aa: CASSREGGQINTEAFF
cdr3_nt: TGTGCCAGCAGCCGAGAAGGCGGCCAGATAAACACTGAAGCTTTCTTT

clone_size: few
j_call: TRBJ1-4
d_call: NA
v_call: TRBV6-4
cdr3_aa: CASSVQQGEKLFF
cdr3_nt: TGTGCCAGCAGTGTCCAGCAGGGCGAAAAACTGTTTTTT

clone_size: NA
j_call: TRBJ2-3
d_call: TRBD2
v_call: TRBV7-9
cdr3_aa: CASSLESGGSTDTQYF
cdr3_nt: TGTGCCAGCAGCTTAGAGAGCGGGGGATCCACAGATACGCAGTATTTT

clone_size: NA
j_call: TRBJ1-4
d_call: NA
v_call: TRBV7-9
cdr3_aa: CASRSSDSGATNEKLFF
cdr3_nt: TGTGCCAGCAGGAGCTCCGATTCGGGTGCAACTAATGAAAAACTGTTTTTT

clone_size: NA
j_call: TRBJ1-2
d_call: TRBD1
v_call: TRBV5-1
cdr3_aa: CASSRGTDRDYGYTF
cdr3_nt: TGCGCCAGCAGCCGAGGGACAGACCGGGACTATGGCTACACCTTC

clone_size: few
j_call: TRBJ1-2
d_call: NA
v_call: TRBV5-1
cdr3_aa: CASSGGTLRGWGYTF
cdr3_nt: TGCGCCAGCAGCGGAGGGACTCTCCGAGGTTGGGGCTACACCTTC

clone_size: once
j_call: TRBJ2-7
d_call: NA
v_call: TRBV28
cdr3_aa: CASVRSESYEQYF
cdr3_nt: TGTGCCAGCGTCAGGTCGGAGTCCTACGAGCAGTACTTC

clone_size: NA
j_call: TRBJ2-7
d_call: TRBD1
v_call: TRBV6-2/TRBV6-3
cdr3_aa: CASSSGTVGSEQYF
cdr3_nt: TGTGCCAGCAGTTCCGGGACAGTGGGCTCCGAGCAGTACTTC

clone_size: NA
j_call: TRBJ1-1
d_call: NA
v_call: TRBV3-1/TRBV3-2
cdr3_aa: CASSPRSTEAFF
cdr3_nt: TGTGCCAGCAGTCCCCGGAGCACTGAAGCTTTCTTT

clone_size: NA
j_call: TRBJ1-3
d_call: NA
v_call: TRBV27
cdr3_aa: CASSPDILSGNTIYF
cdr3_nt: TGTGCCAGCAGCCCGGACATCCTCTCTGGAAACACCATATATTTT

clone_size: NA
j_call: TRBJ2-7
d_call: NA
v_call: TRBV27
cdr3_aa: CASSNGGSYEQYF
cdr3_nt: TGTGCCAGCAGTAACGGGGGCTCCTACGAGCAGTACTTC

clone_size: NA
j_call: TRBJ1-4
d_call: NA
v_call: TRBV27
cdr3_aa: CASSLKRGQKLFF
cdr3_nt: TGTGCCAGCAGTTTAAAAAGGGGCCAAAAACTGTTTTTT

clone_size: NA
j_call: TRBJ1-2
d_call: TRBD1
v_call: TRBV3-1/TRBV3-2
cdr3_aa: CASSQATGAYGYTF
cdr3_nt: TGTGCCAGCAGCCAGGCAACAGGGGCCTATGGCTACACCTTC

clone_size: NA
j_call: TRBJ2-7
d_call: NA
v_call: TRBV6-5
cdr3_aa: CASRRLYEQYF
cdr3_nt: TGTGCCAGCAGAAGGCTCTACGAGCAGTACTTC

clone_size: NA
j_call: TRBJ1-1
d_call: NA
v_call: TRBV25-1
cdr3_aa: CASRGPRGNTEAFF
cdr3_nt: TGTGCCAGCAGGGGACCGAGGGGAAACACTGAAGCTTTCTTT

clone_size: few
j_call: TRBJ2-1
d_call: NA
v_call: TRBV5-1
cdr3_aa: CASSLFGGNEQFF
cdr3_nt: TGCGCCAGCAGCTTGTTCGGAGGCAATGAGCAGTTCTTC

clone_size: NA
j_call: TRBJ2-7
d_call: NA
v_call: TRBV6-5
cdr3_aa: CASSYSRDAYEQYF
cdr3_nt: TGTGCCAGCAGTTACTCCAGGGATGCCTACGAGCAGTACTTC

clone_size: few
j_call: TRBJ2-2
d_call: NA
v_call: TRBV30
cdr3_aa: CAWRPGVLSGELFF
cdr3_nt: TGTGCCTGGAGGCCCGGGGTTCTGTCCGGGGAGCTGTTTTTT

clone_size: NA
j_call: TRBJ1-5
d_call: NA
v_call: TRBV28
cdr3_aa: CASSLRGQPQHF
cdr3_nt: TGTGCCAGCAGTCTCAGGGGTCAGCCCCAGCATTTT

clone_size: few
j_call: TRBJ2-1
d_call: NA
v_call: TRBV7-2
cdr3_aa: CASSFNSYNEQFF
cdr3_nt: TGTGCCAGCAGCTTCAACTCCTACAATGAGCAGTTCTTC

clone_size: few
j_call: TRBJ2-2
d_call: NA
v_call: TRBV15
cdr3_aa: CATSRDSLGELFF
cdr3_nt: TGTGCCACCAGCAGAGACTCCCTCGGGGAGCTGTTTTTT

clone_size: NA
j_call: TRBJ2-3
d_call: NA
v_call: TRBV3-1/TRBV3-2
cdr3_aa: CASSQNRDSPLGQYF
cdr3_nt: TGTGCCAGCAGCCAGAACCGGGACTCCCCTTTAGGGCAGTATTTT

clone_size: NA
j_call: TRBJ2-2
d_call: NA
v_call: TRBV5-1
cdr3_aa: CASSLTRQNTGELFF
cdr3_nt: TGCGCCAGCAGCTTGACCAGACAGAACACCGGGGAGCTGTTTTTT

clone_size: NA
j_call: TRBJ1-2
d_call: NA
v_call: TRBV30
cdr3_aa: CAWSVPGGPSNYGYTF
cdr3_nt: TGTGCCTGGAGTGTACCGGGGGGACCCTCTAACTATGGCTACACCTTC

clone_size: NA
j_call: TRBJ2-7
d_call: NA
v_call: TRBV6-5
cdr3_aa: CASSYGAGTIGLEQYF
cdr3_nt: TGTGCCAGCAGTTACGGAGCCGGGACAATCGGACTCGAGCAGTACTTC

clone_size: NA
j_call: TRBJ2-3
d_call: NA
v_call: TRBV24-1
cdr3_aa: CATSDWGTGALQDTQYF
cdr3_nt: TGTGCCACCAGTGATTGGGGGACTGGGGCGTTACAAGATACGCAGTATTTT

clone_size: once
j_call: TRBJ2-7
d_call: NA
v_call: TRBV7-8
cdr3_aa: CASSLARPDYAEQYF
cdr3_nt: TGTGCCAGCAGCTTAGCGCGGCCAGACTACGCCGAGCAGTACTTC

clone_size: NA
j_call: TRBJ2-7
d_call: NA
v_call: TRBV6-2/TRBV6-3
cdr3_aa: CASSWAPTWEQYF
cdr3_nt: TGTGCCAGCAGTTGGGCCCCAACCTGGGAGCAGTACTTC

clone_size: NA
j_call: TRBJ2-4
d_call: NA
v_call: TRBV20-1
cdr3_aa: CSVDRRDIQYF
cdr3_nt: TGCAGTGTCGACCGTCGGGACATTCAGTACTTC

clone_size: NA
j_call: TRBJ2-3
d_call: NA
v_call: TRBV4-3
cdr3_aa: CASSRGNTQYF
cdr3_nt: TGCGCCAGCAGCCGCGGGAATACGCAGTATTTT

clone_size: NA
j_call: TRBJ1-1
d_call: NA
v_call: TRBV13
cdr3_aa: CASSLEGETEAFF
cdr3_nt: TGTGCCAGCAGCTTAGAAGGGGAGACTGAAGCTTTCTTT

clone_size: NA
j_call: TRBJ1-4
d_call: TRBD1
v_call: TRBV7-2
cdr3_aa: CASSPDRGGEKLFF
cdr3_nt: TGTGCCAGCAGCCCGGACAGGGGAGGGGAAAAACTGTTTTTT

clone_size: NA
j_call: TRBJ2-1
d_call: TRBD2
v_call: TRBV24-1
cdr3_aa: CATSPGLGDNEQFF
cdr3_nt: TGTGCCACCAGCCCGGGACTAGGAGACAATGAGCAGTTCTTC

clone_size: NA
j_call: TRBJ1-5
d_call: NA
v_call: TRBV7-2
cdr3_aa: CASSLAHQPQHF
cdr3_nt: TGTGCCAGCAGCTTAGCCCATCAGCCCCAGCATTTT

clone_size: NA
j_call: TRBJ2-7
d_call: TRBD2
v_call: TRBV3-1/TRBV3-2
cdr3_aa: CASSLQPGLAGVSYEQYF
cdr3_nt: TGTGCCAGCAGCCTACAACCGGGACTAGCGGGGGTCTCCTACGAGCAGTACTTC

clone_size: NA
j_call: TRBJ1-4
d_call: NA
v_call: TRBV6-2/TRBV6-3
cdr3_aa: CASSYGGETNEKLFF
cdr3_nt: TGTGCCAGCAGTTACGGCGGCGAAACTAATGAAAAACTGTTTTTT

clone_size: NA
j_call: TRBJ2-2
d_call: NA
v_call: TRBV7-2
cdr3_aa: CASSLGVRVGELFF
cdr3_nt: TGTGCCAGCAGCTTAGGCGTCAGGGTTGGGGAGCTGTTTTTT

clone_size: NA
j_call: TRBJ2-1
d_call: NA
v_call: TRBV12-3/TRBV12-4
cdr3_aa: CASSSFHNEQFF
cdr3_nt: TGTGCCAGCAGTTCCTTCCACAATGAGCAGTTCTTC

clone_size: few
j_call: TRBJ2-1
d_call: NA
v_call: TRBV12-5
cdr3_aa: CASGLALGGNEQFF
cdr3_nt: TGTGCTAGTGGTTTGGCACTGGGGGGCAATGAGCAGTTCTTC

clone_size: NA
j_call: TRBJ1-2
d_call: NA
v_call: TRBV7-8
cdr3_aa: CASSSSGRRVAANYGYTF
cdr3_nt: TGTGCCAGCAGCTCCTCAGGGAGGAGAGTGGCGGCTAACTATGGCTACACCTTC

clone_size: NA
j_call: TRBJ1-2
d_call: NA
v_call: TRBV28
cdr3_aa: CASKSVNSPSYTF
cdr3_nt: TGTGCCAGCAAGTCGGTCAACAGCCCTAGCTACACCTTC

clone_size: NA
j_call: TRBJ2-2
d_call: NA
v_call: TRBV28
cdr3_aa: CASRGGSASTGELFF
cdr3_nt: TGTGCCAGCAGAGGGGGTTCGGCTAGCACCGGGGAGCTGTTTTTT

clone_size: NA
j_call: TRBJ1-5
d_call: NA
v_call: TRBV9
cdr3_aa: CAAPSGVDQPQHF
cdr3_nt: TGTGCCGCACCCTCTGGGGTGGATCAGCCCCAGCATTTT

clone_size: once
j_call: TRBJ1-2
d_call: NA
v_call: TRBV12-3/TRBV12-4
cdr3_aa: CASRNGTEQYTF
cdr3_nt: TGTGCCAGCAGAAACGGGACGGAACAATACACCTTC

clone_size: NA
j_call: TRBJ1-1
d_call: NA
v_call: TRBV7-9
cdr3_aa: CASSPTLGVEGAFF
cdr3_nt: TGTGCCAGCAGCCCTACCCTCGGGGTGGAGGGAGCTTTCTTT

clone_size: NA
j_call: TRBJ1-3
d_call: NA
v_call: TRBV5-1
cdr3_aa: CASSSGGASGNTIYF
cdr3_nt: TGCGCCAGCAGCTCGGGAGGGGCCTCTGGAAACACCATATATTTT

clone_size: NA
j_call: TRBJ2-5
d_call: NA
v_call: TRBV6-5
cdr3_aa: CASSYWRHQETQYF
cdr3_nt: TGTGCCAGCAGTTACTGGCGGCACCAAGAGACCCAGTACTTC

clone_size: NA
j_call: TRBJ1-1
d_call: NA
v_call: TRBV7-2
cdr3_aa: CASSSYRNTEAFF
cdr3_nt: TGTGCCAGCAGCTCCTACAGGAACACTGAAGCTTTCTTT